This TCR beta chain was sequenced in a study of cytomegalovirus exposure and HLA in healthy donors. At the level of the study: Assignment to the Caucasian-associated ancestry cluster applied to approximately 79% of the approximately 400 genotyped donors.

Primers for the PCR totalled 60 Vbeta and 13 Jbeta. Produced via immunoSEQ multiplex PCR; TCRdb's table is partial and in-frame only. Of 100,000 to 150,000 clones detected, less than 80% appear once; the ten largest clones hold 4%. Study-wide findings and caveats: Among TCR sequences, most were rare, though some public TCRs appeared in many donors.

As to this clone: Its antigen remains unidentified.

The sample consisted of PBMCs. This receptor was obtained from a man aged 35 to 55 in good health and CMV-seropositive.

The CDR3 DNA is TGTGCCAGCAGCCCCGGACAGGGGGATCGGGGTGAGCAGTTCTTC. Residues: CASSPGQGDRGEQFF. J is TRBJ2-1 and V is TRBV7-7; 10 bases are shared with TRBD1. Germline V gives CDR1 SSHAT, CDR2 FNYEAQ (reference sequence). V shed 5 bases and J 9 bases; nucleotides not matched to a gene: 10. This CDR3 has 15 residues.